These T cell receptor beta chains were read from a single sample in a study of cytomegalovirus exposure and HLA in healthy donors. The table came from immunoSEQ multiplex PCR; TCRdb's copy has only in-frame clones and leaves some out. This table holds about 260,000 clones, about four fifths found once. The sample taken for sequencing was PBMCs. The source of these receptors is a woman aged 35 to 49 in good health and CMV-seropositive. CDR3s include the opening cysteine and the closing phenylalanine or tryptophan. Fields, in order: V gene, J gene, CDR3 protein.

>TRBV7-2|TRBJ2-7
CASSSFRDRTYEQYF
>TRBV18|TRBJ2-3
CASSPGRGTDTQYF
>TRBV28|TRBJ2-1
CASSSSGRFFF
>TRBV7-2|TRBJ2-7
CASSLSPPGQEGYEQYF
>TRBV27|TRBJ1-1
CASSLKTGASNTEAFF
>TRBV7-2|TRBJ2-7
CASSRILTGGEYEQYF
>TRBV18|TRBJ2-7
CASSPTEASEQYF
>TRBV7-2|TRBJ2-5
CASSTWTSGSVETQYF
>TRBV19|TRBJ1-4
CASTQAWGSNEKLFF
>TRBV19|TRBJ1-5
CASSKGTPSNQPQHF
>TRBV28|TRBJ2-5
CASGPTPQTQYF
>TRBV4-1|TRBJ2-7
CASSHDASYEQYF
>TRBV27|TRBJ1-1
CASSGTGGTEAFF
>TRBV19|TRBJ1-4
CASSPGTGREKLFF
>TRBV19|TRBJ2-2
CASTKWEDTGELFF
>TRBV5-4|TRBJ2-7
CASSPGLAKTQYEQYF
>TRBV5-4|TRBJ2-1
CASSFQRVGYNEQFF
>TRBV7-6|TRBJ2-2
CASSPRQAKNTGELFF
>TRBV5-1|TRBJ2-7
CASSFRQGAEQYF
>TRBV19|TRBJ2-2
CASSIYAGTNTGELFF
>TRBV27|TRBJ2-2
CASSLGLVPTGELFF
>TRBV27|TRBJ2-6
CASSLMSSGANVLTF
>TRBV4-1|TRBJ1-1
CASRQGVGSASTEAFF
>TRBV10-3|TRBJ2-7
CAISEASTIAGGYEQYF
>TRBV5-6|NA
CASSLGADRSYEQYF
>TRBV30|TRBJ1-4
CAWKASEKLFF
>TRBV2|TRBJ2-1
CASSEASYNEQFF
>TRBV28|TRBJ2-2
CASGPLAGELFF
>TRBV19|TRBJ2-7
CASSREQGAAYEQYF
>TRBV28|TRBJ1-3
CASSLFDRAGNTIYF
>TRBV27|TRBJ2-2
CASSFRGTGELFF
>TRBV11-3|TRBJ1-5
CASSLGGQQPQHF
>TRBV5-6|TRBJ2-5
CASSLAIGQYQETQYF
>TRBV7-2|TRBJ1-2
CASSLGQRDGYTF
>TRBV5-3|TRBJ1-2
CARSFSGYGYTF
>TRBV29-1|TRBJ2-5
CSVLLQETQYF
>TRBV5-6|TRBJ2-4
CASSLVGDNAKNSQYF
>TRBV11-3|TRBJ2-1
CASSLEAGISEQFF
>TRBV18|TRBJ2-1
CASSPAPDEQFF
>TRBV6-5|TRBJ2-1
CASSYRGGIAFF
>TRBV5-4|TRBJ2-7
CASSYSGSSYEQYF
>TRBV21-1|TRBJ2-5
CASSKVGRGQETQYF
>TRBV5-6|TRBJ2-7
CASSTLGQMSYEQYF
>TRBV9|TRBJ2-7
CASSVGSGLADPYEQYF
>TRBV21-1|TRBJ1-6
CASTRWGGSYNSPLHF